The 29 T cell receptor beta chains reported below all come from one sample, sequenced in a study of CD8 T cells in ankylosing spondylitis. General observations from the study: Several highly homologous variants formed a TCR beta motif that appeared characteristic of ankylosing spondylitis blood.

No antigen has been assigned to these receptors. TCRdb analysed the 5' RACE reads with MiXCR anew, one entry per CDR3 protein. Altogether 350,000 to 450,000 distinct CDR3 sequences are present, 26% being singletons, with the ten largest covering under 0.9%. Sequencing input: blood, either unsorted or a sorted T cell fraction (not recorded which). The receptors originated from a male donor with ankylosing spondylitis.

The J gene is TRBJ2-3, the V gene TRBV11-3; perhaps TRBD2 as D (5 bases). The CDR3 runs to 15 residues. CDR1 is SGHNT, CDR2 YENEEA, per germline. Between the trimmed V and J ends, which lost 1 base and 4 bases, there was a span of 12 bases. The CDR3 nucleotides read TGTGCCAGCAGCTTAGGGTGGAGGCAGTCAGATACGCAGTATTTT. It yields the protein CASSLGWRQSDTQYF.

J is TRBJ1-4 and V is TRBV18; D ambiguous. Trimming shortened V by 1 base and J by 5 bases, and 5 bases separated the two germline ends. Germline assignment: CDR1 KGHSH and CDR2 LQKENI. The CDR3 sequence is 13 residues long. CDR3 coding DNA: TGTGCCAGCTCACCACGGAGGAATGAAAAACTGTTTTTT. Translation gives CASSPRRNEKLFF.

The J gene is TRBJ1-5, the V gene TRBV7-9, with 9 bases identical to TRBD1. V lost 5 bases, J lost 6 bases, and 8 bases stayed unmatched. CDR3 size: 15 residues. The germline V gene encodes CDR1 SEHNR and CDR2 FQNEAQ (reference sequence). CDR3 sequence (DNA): TGTGCCAGCAGCCCACAGGGGGCCTCGTCTCAGCCCCAGCATTTT. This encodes CASSPQGASSQPQHF. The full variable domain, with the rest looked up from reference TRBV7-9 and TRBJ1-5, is DTGVSQNPRHKITKRGQNVTFRCDPISEHNRLYWYRQTLGQGPEFLTYFQNEAQLEKSRLLSDRFSAERPKGSFSTLEIQRTEQGDSAMYLCASSPQGASSQPQHFGDGTRLSIL.

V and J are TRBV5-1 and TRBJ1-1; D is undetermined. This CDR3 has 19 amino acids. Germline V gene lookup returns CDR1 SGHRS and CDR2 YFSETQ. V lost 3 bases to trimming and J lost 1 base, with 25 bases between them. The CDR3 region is CASSSREWNLLKGNTEAFF. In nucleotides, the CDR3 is TGCGCCAGCAGCTCCCGGGAGTGGAACCTTTTAAAAGGGAACACTGAAGCTTTCTTT.

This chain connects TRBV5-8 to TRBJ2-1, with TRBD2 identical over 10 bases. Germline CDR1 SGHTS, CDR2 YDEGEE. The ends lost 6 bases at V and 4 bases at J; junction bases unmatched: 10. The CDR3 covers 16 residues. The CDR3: CASTLRGTSVYNEQFF. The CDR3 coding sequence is TGTGCCAGCACCCTAAGAGGGACTAGCGTTTACAATGAGCAGTTCTTC.

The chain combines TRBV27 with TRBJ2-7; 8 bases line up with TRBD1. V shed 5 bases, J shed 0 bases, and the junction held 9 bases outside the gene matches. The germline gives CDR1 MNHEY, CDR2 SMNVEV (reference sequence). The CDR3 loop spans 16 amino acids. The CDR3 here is CASSSPGQVSSYEQYF. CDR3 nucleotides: TGTGCCAGCAGTAGTCCGGGACAGGTGAGCTCCTACGAGCAGTACTTC.

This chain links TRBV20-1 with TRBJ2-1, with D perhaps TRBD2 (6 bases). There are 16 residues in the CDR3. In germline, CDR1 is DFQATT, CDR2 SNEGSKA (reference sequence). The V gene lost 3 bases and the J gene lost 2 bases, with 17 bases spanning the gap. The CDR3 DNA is TGCAGTGCTAGCGACATAGCGGCAACCACCTACAATGAGCAGTTCTTC. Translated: CSASDIAATTYNEQFF.

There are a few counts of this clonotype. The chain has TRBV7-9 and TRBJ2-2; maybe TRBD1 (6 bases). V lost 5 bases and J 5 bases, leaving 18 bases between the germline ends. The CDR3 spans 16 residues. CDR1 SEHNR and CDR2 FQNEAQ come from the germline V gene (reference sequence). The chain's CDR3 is CASSPGVYTKTGELFF. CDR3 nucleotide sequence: TGTGCCAGCAGCCCAGGGGTCTATACTAAGACCGGGGAGCTGTTTTTT.

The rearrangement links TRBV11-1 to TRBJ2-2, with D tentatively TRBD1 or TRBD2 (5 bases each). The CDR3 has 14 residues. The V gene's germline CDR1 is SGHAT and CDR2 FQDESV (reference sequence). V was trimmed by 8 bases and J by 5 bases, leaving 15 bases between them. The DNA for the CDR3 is TGTGCCAGCGCTGGGGGTATAGGGACCGGGGAGCTGTTTTTT. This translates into CASAGGIGTGELFF.

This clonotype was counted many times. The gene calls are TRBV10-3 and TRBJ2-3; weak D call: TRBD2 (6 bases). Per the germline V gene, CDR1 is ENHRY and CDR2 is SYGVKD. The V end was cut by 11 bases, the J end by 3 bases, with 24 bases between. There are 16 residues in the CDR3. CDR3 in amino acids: CALRGGGPGGTDTQYF. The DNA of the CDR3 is TGTGCCCTAAGGGGAGGAGGGCCAGGAGGTACAGATACGCAGTATTTT.

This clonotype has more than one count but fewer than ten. The CDR3 sequence: CSAGTAHTYEQYF. The CDR3 DNA is TGCAGCGCTGGGACGGCCCACACCTACGAGCAGTACTTC. The chain recombines TRBV29-1 with TRBJ2-7; the D call may be TRBD1 or TRBD2 (5 bases each). With 7 bases removed from V and 2 bases from J, the gap between germline ends came to 15 bases. Germline V CDR1 and CDR2: SQVTM, ANQGSEA. The CDR3 contains 13 residues.

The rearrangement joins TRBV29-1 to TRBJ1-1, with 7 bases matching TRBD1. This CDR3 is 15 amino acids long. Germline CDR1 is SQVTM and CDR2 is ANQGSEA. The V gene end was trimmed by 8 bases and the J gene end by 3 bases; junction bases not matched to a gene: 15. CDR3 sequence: CSTRQGYRSDTEAFF. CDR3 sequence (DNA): TGCAGCACCCGACAGGGCTATCGGTCTGACACTGAAGCTTTCTTT.

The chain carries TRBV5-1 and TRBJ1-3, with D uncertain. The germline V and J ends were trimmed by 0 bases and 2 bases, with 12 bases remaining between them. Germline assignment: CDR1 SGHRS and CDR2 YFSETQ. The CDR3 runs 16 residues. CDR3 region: CASSLGVGSTGNTIYF. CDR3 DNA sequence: TGCGCCAGCAGCTTGGGTGTGGGGAGCACTGGAAACACCATATATTTT. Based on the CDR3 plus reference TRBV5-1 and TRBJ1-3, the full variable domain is KAGVTQTPRYLIKTRGQQVTLSCSPISGHRSVSWYQQTPGQGLQFLFEYFSETQRNKGNFPGRFSGRQFSNSRSEMNVSTLELGDSALYLCASSLGVGSTGNTIYFGEGSWLTVV.

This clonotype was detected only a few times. CDR3 amino acids: CASSFDRAGKLFF. The CDR3 nucleotides are TGTGCCAGCAGTTTCGACAGGGCGGGAAAACTGTTTTTT. The rearrangement uses TRBV28 and TRBJ1-4, with TRBD1 identical over 7 bases. In germline, CDR1 is MDHEN, CDR2 SYDVKM. J gave up 10 bases and V 3 bases, and 5 bases lay outside the gene matches. This CDR3 region has 13 residues.

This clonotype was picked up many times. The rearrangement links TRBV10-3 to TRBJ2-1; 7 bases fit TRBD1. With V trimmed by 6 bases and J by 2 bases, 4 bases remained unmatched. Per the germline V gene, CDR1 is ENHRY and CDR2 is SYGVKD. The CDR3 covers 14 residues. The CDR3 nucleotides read TGTGCCATCAGCAAGGGACAGACCTACAATGAGCAGTTCTTC. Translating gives CAISKGQTYNEQFF.

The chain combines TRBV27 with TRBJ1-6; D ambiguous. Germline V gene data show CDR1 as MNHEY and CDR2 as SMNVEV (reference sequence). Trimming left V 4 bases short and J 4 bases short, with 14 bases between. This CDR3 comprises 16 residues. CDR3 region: CASSSIVKNYNSPLHF. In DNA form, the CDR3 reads TGTGCCAGCAGTTCCATCGTGAAAAATTATAATTCACCCCTCCACTTT.

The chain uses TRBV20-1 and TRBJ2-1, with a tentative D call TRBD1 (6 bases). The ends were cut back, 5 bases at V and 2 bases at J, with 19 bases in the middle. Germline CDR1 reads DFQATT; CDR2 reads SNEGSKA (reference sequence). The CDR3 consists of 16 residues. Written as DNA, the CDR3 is TGCAGTGCTCCGGGACATGGTGAAGTTGCCTACAATGAGCAGTTCTTC. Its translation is CSAPGHGEVAYNEQFF.

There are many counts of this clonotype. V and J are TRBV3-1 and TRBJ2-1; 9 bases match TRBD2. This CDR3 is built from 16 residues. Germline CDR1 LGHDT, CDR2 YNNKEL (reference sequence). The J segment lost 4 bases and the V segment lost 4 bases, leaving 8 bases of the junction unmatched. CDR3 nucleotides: TGTGCCAGCAGCCTTTATAGCGGGGGAGATTACAATGAGCAGTTCTTC. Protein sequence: CASSLYSGGDYNEQFF.

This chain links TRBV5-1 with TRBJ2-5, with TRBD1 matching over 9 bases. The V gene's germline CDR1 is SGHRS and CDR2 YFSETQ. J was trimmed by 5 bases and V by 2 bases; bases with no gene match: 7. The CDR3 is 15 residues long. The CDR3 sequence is CASSFTGQGLETQYF. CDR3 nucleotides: TGCGCCAGCAGCTTTACGGGACAGGGCTTGGAGACCCAGTACTTC.

DNA of the CDR3: TGTGCCAGCAGCCCAAGGAGGTTGGCGGGAGGGCCTAGTGAGCAGTTCTTC. It is translated as CASSPRRLAGGPSEQFF. The chain carries TRBV7-2 and TRBJ2-1, with 9 bases fitting TRBD2. The CDR3 contains 17 residues. Looked up from germline, CDR1 is SGHTA and CDR2 is FQGNSA. V dropped 5 bases and J dropped 9; count of bases not matched to a gene: 17.

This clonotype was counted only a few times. CDR3 sequence: CSVGRDRESGKLFF. The CDR3 DNA reads TGCAGCGTGGGCCGGGACAGGGAGTCGGGAAAACTGTTTTTT. The J gene is TRBJ1-4, the V gene TRBV29-1; 9 nucleotides match TRBD1. The V segment lost 6 bases and the J segment 10 bases; nucleotides outside the gene matches: 12. The CDR3 covers 14 residues. Germline V lookup: CDR1 SQVTM, CDR2 ANQGSEA.

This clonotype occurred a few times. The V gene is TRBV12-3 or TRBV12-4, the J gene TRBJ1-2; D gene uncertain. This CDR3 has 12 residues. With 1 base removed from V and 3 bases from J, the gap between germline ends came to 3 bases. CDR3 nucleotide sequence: TGTGCCAGCAGTTTAGGGTACTATGGCTACACCTTC. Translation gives CASSLGYYGYTF.

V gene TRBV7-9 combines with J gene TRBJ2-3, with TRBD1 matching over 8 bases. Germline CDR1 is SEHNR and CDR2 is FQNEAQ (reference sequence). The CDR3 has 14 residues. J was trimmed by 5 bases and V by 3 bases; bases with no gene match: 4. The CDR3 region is CASSFRQGIDTQYF. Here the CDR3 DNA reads TGTGCCAGCAGCTTCCGACAGGGGATAGATACGCAGTATTTT. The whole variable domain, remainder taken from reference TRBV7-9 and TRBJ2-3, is DTGVSQNPRHKITKRGQNVTFRCDPISEHNRLYWYRQTLGQGPEFLTYFQNEAQLEKSRLLSDRFSAERPKGSFSTLEIQRTEQGDSAMYLCASSFRQGIDTQYFGPGTRLTVL.

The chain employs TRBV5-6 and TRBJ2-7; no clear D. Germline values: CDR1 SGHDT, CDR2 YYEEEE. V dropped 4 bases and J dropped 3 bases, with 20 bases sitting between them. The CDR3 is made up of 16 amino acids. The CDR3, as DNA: TGTGCCAGCAGCGCCAGCTGGAGTTCGAACTACTACGAGCAGTACTTC. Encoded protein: CASSASWSSNYYEQYF.

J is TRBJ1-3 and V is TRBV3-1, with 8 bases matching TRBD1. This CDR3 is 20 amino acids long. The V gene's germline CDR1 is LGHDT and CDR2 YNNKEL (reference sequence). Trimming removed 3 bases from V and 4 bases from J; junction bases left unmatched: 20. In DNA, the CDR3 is TGTGCCAGCAGCCATAGGCCAGCGGAACAGGGGGAGAGATCGGGAAACACCATATATTTT. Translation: CASSHRPAEQGERSGNTIYF.

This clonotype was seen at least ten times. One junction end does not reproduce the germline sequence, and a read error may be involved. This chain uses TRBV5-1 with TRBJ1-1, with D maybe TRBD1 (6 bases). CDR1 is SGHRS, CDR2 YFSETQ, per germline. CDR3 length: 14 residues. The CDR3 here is CASSLGGGDTEAFF. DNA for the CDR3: TGTGCCAGCAGCTTAGGAGGGGGGGACACTGAAGCTTTCTTT.

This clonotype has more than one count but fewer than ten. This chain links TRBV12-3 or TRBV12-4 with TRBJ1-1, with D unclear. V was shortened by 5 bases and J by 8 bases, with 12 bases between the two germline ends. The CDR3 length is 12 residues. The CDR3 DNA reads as TGTGCCAGCAGTCTCCGGGCGGCCGAAGCTTTCTTT. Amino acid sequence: CASSLRAAEAFF.

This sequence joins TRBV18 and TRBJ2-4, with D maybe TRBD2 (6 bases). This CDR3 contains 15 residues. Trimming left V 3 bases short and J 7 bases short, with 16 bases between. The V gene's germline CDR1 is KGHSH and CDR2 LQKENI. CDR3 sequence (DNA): TGTGCCAGCTCACCGCGGGAAGGTTTGATTAACATTCAGTACTTC. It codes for CASSPREGLINIQYF.

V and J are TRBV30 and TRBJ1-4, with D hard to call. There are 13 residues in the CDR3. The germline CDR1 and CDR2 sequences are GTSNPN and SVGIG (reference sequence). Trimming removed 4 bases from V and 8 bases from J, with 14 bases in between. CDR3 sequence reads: CAWNMDVAEKLFF. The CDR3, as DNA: TGTGCCTGGAACATGGACGTCGCGGAAAAACTGTTTTTT.